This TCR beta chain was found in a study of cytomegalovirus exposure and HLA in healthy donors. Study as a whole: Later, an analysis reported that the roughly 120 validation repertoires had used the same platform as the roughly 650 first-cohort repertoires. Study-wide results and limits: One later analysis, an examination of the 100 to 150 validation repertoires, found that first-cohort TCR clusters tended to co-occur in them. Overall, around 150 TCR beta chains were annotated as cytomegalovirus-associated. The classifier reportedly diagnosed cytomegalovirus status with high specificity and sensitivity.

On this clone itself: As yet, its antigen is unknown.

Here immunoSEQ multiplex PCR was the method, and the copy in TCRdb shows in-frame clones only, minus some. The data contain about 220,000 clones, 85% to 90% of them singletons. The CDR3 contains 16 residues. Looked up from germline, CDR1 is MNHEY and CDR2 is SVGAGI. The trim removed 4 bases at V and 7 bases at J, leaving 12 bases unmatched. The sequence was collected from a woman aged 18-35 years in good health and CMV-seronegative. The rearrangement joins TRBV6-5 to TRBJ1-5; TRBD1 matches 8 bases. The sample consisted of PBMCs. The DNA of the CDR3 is TGTGCCAGCAGTTCCGAAAGGACAGGGAGGGGACAGCCCCAGCATTTT. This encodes CASSSERTGRGQPQHF.